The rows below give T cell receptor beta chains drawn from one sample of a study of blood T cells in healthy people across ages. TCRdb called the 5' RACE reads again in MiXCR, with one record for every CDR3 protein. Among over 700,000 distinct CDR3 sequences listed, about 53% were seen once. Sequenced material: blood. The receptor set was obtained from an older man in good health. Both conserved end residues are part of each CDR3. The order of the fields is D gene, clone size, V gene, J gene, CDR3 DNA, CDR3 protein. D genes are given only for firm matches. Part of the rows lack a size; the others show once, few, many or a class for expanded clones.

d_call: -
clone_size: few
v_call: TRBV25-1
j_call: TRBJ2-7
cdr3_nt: TGTGCCTGCAGTCCTCAGGGATGGTACGAGCAGTACTTC
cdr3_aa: CACSPQGWYEQYF

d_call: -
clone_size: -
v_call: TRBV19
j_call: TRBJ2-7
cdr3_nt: TGTGCCAGTAGTATCTTTGGGGTCGGCTACGAGCAGTACTTC
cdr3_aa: CASSIFGVGYEQYF

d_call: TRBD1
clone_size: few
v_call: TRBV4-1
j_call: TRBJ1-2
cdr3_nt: TGCGCCAGCAGCCAGGGGACAGGGCTCTATGGCTACACCTTC
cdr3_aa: CASSQGTGLYGYTF

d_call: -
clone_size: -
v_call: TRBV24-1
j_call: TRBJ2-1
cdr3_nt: TGTGCCACCAGCGAACAGGGAAGCTCCTACAATGAGCAGTTCTTC
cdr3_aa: CATSEQGSSYNEQFF

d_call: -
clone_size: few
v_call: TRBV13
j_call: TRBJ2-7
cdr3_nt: TGTGCCAGCAGGTCTAGGTCCTACGAGCAGTACTTC
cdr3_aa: CASRSRSYEQYF

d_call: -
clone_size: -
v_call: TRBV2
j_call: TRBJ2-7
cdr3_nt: TGTGCCAGCAGCAGTAGCTTGGGCGAGCAGTACTTC
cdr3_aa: CASSSSLGEQYF

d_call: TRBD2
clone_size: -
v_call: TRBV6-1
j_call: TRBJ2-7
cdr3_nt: TGTGCCAGCAGTGATCAGGGACTAGCCCACTACGAGCAGTACTTC
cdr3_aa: CASSDQGLAHYEQYF

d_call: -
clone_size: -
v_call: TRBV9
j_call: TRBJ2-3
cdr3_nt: TGTGCCAGCAGCGTAGATTCAACCGGTACGCAGTATTTT
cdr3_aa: CASSVDSTGTQYF

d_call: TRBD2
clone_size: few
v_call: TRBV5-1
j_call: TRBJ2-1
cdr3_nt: TGCGCCAGCAGCTCCCAGAGCGGGGGCTCCTACAATGAGCAGTTCTTC
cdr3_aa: CASSSQSGGSYNEQFF

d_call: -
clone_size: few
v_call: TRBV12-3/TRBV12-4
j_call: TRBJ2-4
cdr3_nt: TGTGCCAGCAGTTTAGAAGCGAATCAGTACTTC
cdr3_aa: CASSLEANQYF

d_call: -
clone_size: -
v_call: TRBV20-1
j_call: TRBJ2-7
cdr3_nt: TGCAGTGCTAGTTTACTTGTTAGTACCTACGAGCAGTACTTC
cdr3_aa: CSASLLVSTYEQYF

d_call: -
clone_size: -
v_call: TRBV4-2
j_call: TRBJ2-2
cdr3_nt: TGTGCCAGCAGCCAAAGACACTTAGACCCCGGGGAGCTGTTTTTT
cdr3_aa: CASSQRHLDPGELFF

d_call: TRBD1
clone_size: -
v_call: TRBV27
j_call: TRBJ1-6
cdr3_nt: TGTGCCAGCAGTTACAGGGGGGATTCACCCCTCCACTTT
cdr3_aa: CASSYRGDSPLHF

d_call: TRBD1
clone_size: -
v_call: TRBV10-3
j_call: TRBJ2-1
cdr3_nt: TGTGCCATCAGTGAGTCTCCGACAGGGGTCAGGTGGCAGTTCTTC
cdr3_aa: CAISESPTGVRWQFF

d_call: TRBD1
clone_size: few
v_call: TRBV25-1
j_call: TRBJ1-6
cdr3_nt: TGTGCCAGCAATATAGGGGACAGGAGAAATTCACCCCTCCACTTT
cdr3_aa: CASNIGDRRNSPLHF

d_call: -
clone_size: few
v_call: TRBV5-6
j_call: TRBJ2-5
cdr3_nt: TGTGCCAGCAGCGGGCAGGAAGAGACCCAGTACTTC
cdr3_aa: CASSGQEETQYF

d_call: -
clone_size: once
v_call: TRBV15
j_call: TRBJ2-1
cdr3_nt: TGTGCCACCAGCAGCAACTGGGGGAGTGAGCAGTTCTTC
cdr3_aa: CATSSNWGSEQFF

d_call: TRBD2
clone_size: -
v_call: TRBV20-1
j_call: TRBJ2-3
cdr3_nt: TGCAGTGCTAGTCGGGGACTAGCGGGATCCACAGATACGCAGTATTTT
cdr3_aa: CSASRGLAGSTDTQYF

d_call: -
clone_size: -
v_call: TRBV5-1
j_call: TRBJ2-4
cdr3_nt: TGCGCCAGCAGCTTAAGGACAGAGCCCTTGGCCAAAAACATTCAGTACTTC
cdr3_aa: CASSLRTEPLAKNIQYF

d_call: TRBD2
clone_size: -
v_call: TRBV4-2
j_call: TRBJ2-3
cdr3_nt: TGTGCCAGCCGCCCGTACCTAGCGGGAGGGAGGGGCCCAGATACGCAGTATTTT
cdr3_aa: CASRPYLAGGRGPDTQYF

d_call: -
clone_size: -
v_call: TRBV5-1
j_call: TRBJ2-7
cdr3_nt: TGCGCCAGCAGCTGGACCTCGGCTGCTTACGAGCAGTACTTC
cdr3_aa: CASSWTSAAYEQYF

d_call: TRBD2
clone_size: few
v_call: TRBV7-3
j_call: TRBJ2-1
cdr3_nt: TGTGCTAGCAGCTTAGCGGGCCGCCACAATGAGCAGTTCTTC
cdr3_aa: CASSLAGRHNEQFF

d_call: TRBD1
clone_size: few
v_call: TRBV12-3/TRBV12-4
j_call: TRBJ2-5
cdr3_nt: TGTGCCAGCAGTCGTACAGGGGGAGAGACCCAGTACTTC
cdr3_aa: CASSRTGGETQYF

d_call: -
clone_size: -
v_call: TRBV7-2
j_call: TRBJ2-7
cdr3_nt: TGTGCCAGCAGACCTCCCACTAGTAGCTACGAGCAGTACTTC
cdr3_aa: CASRPPTSSYEQYF

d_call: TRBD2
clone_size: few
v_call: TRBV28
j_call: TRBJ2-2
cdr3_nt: TGTGCCAGCAGTTTGGGAGGGGCTAACACCGGGGAGCTGTTTTTT
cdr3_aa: CASSLGGANTGELFF

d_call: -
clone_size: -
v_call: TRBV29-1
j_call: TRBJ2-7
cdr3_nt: TGCAGCGCAAAAAGGGGTCCCTACGAGCAGTACTTC
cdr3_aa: CSAKRGPYEQYF

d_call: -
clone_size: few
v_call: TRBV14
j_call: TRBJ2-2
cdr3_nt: TGTGCCAGCAGCCAAGGTTCGGGATTGGAGCTGTTTTTT
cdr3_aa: CASSQGSGLELFF

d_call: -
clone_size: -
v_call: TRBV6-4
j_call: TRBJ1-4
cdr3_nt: TGTGCCAGCAGCGCCGACGTCGGGTCCCTTAGGTTTTTT
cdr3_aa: CASSADVGSLRFF

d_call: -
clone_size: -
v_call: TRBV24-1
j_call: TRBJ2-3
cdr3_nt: TGTGCCACCAGTGATTCCAGGGATACGCAGTATTTT
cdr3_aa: CATSDSRDTQYF

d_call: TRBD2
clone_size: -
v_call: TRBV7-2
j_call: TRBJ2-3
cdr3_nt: TGTGCCAGCAGCTTAGCGCGGGGGGGCCCTAGCACAGATACGCAGTATTTT
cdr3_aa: CASSLARGGPSTDTQYF

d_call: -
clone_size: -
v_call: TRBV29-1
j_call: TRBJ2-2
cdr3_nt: TGCAGCGTTTGGGGTAGCGAGAACACCGGGGAGCTGTTTTTT
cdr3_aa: CSVWGSENTGELFF

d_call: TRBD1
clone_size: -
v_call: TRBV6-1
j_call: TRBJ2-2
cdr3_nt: TGTGCCGGGTCGGGACAGGGGAACACCGGGGAGCTGTTTTTT
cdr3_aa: CAGSGQGNTGELFF

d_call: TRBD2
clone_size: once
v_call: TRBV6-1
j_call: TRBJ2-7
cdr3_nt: TGTGCCAGCAGTGAACAGACTAGCAGCTCCTACGAGCAGTACTTC
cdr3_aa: CASSEQTSSSYEQYF

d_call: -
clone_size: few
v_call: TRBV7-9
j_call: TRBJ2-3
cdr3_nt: TGTGCCAGCAGCTTAAGCGGCGGGGTCACAGATACGCAGTATTTT
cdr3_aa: CASSLSGGVTDTQYF

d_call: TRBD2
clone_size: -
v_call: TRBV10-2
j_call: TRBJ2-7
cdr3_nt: TGCGCCAGCAGTGGAACCACTGGGACTAGCTTTCGCGAGCAGTACTTC
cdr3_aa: CASSGTTGTSFREQYF

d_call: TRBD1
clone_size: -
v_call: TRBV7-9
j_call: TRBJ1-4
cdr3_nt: TGTGCCAGCAGCTTAGAGAGGGGGCCTAATGAAAAACTGTTTTTT
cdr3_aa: CASSLERGPNEKLFF

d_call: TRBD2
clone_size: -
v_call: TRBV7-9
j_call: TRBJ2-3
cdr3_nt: TGTGCCAGCAGCATCTATTCGGACTACCCCGGGAGGGCAGATACGCAGTATTTT
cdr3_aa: CASSIYSDYPGRADTQYF

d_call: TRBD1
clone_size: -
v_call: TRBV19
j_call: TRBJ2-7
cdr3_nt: TGTGCCAGTAGTACCAGACAGGGGGGATCCTACGAGCAGTACTTC
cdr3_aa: CASSTRQGGSYEQYF

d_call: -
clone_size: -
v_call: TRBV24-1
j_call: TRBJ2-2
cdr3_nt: TGCACCACCAGTGATTCCCGGAAGTGGCGGGAAAACACCGGGGAGCTGTTTTTT
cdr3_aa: CTTSDSRKWRENTGELFF

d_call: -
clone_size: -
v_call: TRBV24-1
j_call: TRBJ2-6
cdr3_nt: TGTGCCACCAGTGACAGCACAGGGCGAGGGGCCAACGTCCTGACTTTC
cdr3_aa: CATSDSTGRGANVLTF

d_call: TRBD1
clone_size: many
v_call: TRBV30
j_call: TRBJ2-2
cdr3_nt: TGTGCCTGGATGACAGGGGTGAACACCGGGGAGCTGTTTTTT
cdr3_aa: CAWMTGVNTGELFF

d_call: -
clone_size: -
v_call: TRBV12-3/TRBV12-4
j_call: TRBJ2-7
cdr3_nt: TGTGCCAGCAGCACCGGCAGCCACGAGCAGTACTTC
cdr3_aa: CASSTGSHEQYF

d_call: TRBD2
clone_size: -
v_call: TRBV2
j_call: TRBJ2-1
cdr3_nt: TGTGCCAGCAGTGAAGAGGGACTAGTCGCTGATGAGCAGTTCTTC
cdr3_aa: CASSEEGLVADEQFF

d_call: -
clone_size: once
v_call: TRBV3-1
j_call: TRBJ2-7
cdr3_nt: TGTGCCAGCAGCCAGGTCCTCTACGAGCAGTACTTC
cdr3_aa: CASSQVLYEQYF

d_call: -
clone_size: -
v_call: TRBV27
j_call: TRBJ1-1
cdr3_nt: TGTGCCAGCCGTTTATATCTGGGGATGAACACTGAAGCTTTCTTT
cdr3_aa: CASRLYLGMNTEAFF

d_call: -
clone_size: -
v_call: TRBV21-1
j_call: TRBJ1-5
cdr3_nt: TGTGCCAGCACCCGACCTGGGGACGTGAGCAATCAGCCCCAGCATTTT
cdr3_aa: CASTRPGDVSNQPQHF

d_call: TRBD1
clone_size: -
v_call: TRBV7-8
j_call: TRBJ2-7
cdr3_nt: TGTGCCAGCAGCTTAGAAGGGGGCTGGTTATCCTACGAGCAGTACTTC
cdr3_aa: CASSLEGGWLSYEQYF

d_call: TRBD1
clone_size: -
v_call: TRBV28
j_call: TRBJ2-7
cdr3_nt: TGTGCCAGCAGTCTCCCCCCGGGACAGGGACCCTACGAGCAGTACTTC
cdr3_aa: CASSLPPGQGPYEQYF

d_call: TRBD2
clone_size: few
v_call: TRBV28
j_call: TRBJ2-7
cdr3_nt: TGTGCCAGCCGAAACACGGGACTAGCGACAACCTACGAGCAGTACTTC
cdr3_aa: CASRNTGLATTYEQYF

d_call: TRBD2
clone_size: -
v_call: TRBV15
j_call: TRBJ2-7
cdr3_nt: TGTGCCACCAGCAGAGCCGTTGGAAGCGGGGCCTACGAGCAGTACTTC
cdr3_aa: CATSRAVGSGAYEQYF